Described below is a single T cell receptor (beta chain) sequence and its context. The entry originates in a study of cytomegalovirus exposure and HLA in healthy donors. The V gene end was trimmed by 1 base and the J gene end by 8 bases; junction bases not matched to a gene: 13. The V gene's germline CDR1 is GTSNPN and CDR2 SVGIG (reference sequence). There are 16 residues in the CDR3. The PCR was carried out with 60 Vbeta primers and 13 Jbeta primers. Profiling relied on immunoSEQ multiplex PCR, and the TCRdb table lists in-frame clones only, not all of them. The profile shows over 50,000 clones, about four fifths of them singletons.

The chain carries TRBV30 and TRBJ1-4, with TRBD1 matching over 7 bases. Sequencing input: PBMCs. The sequence derives from a man in his forties in good health and CMV-seronegative. This chain's CDR3 is CAWSAGKQGGWEKLFF. CDR3 DNA: TGTGCCTGGAGTGCGGGGAAGCAGGGGGGATGGGAAAAACTGTTTTTT.